This entry features one T cell receptor beta chain sequence. Other nucleotide sequences from this sample produce the same CDR3. Sequencing used immunoSEQ multiplex PCR; TCRdb keeps in-frame clones, though not all of them. The table shows 150,000 to 200,000 clones, with around 90% occurring only once. The data were taken from a study of T cell responses to AZD1222 COVID-19 vaccine. CDR3 size: 15 residues. V trimming: 0 bases; J trimming: 1 base; junction bases outside the gene matches: 2. Looked up from germline, CDR1 is KGHSH and CDR2 is LQKENI. The sequencing used peripheral blood, collected on day 0 of AZD1222 vaccination. The chain employs TRBV18 and TRBJ1-1; 7 bases match TRBD1. This clonotype originated in an adult in good health. The DNA of the CDR3 is TGTGCCAGCTCACCACCGGCAGGGGGGAACACTGAAGCTTTCTTT. Encoded protein: CASSPPAGGNTEAFF. Full variable domain (missing parts from reference TRBV18 and TRBJ1-1): NAGVMQNPRHLVRRRGQEARLRCSPMKGHSHVYWYRQLPEEGLKFMVYLQKENIIDESGMPKERFSAEFPKEGPSILRIQQVVRGDSAAYFCASSPPAGGNTEAFFGQGTRLTVV.